These T cell receptor beta chains were read from a single sample in a study of T cells in Graves' hyperthyroidism and ophthalmopathy. MiXCR, applied by TCRdb to the multiplex PCR reads, yields one record per CDR3 protein. The sample has about 25,000 distinct CDR3 sequences; approximately 49% are singletons. Sequencing input: blood. These receptors were taken from a woman between 40 and 55 years old with Graves' hyperthyroidism that later progressed to Graves' ophthalmopathy. Each CDR3 is given without its conserved first and last residue.

v_call	j_call	cdr3_aa
TRBV2	TRBJ2-5	ASSAGTAIQETQY
TRBV15	TRBJ2-3	ATSIGTSGHLEDTQY
TRBV29-1	TRBJ2-2	SVAGSRNTGELF
TRBV5-1	TRBJ1-5	ASSPTGHSNQPQH
TRBV20-1	TRBJ2-3	GARGPPGLAGTDTQY
TRBV7-8	TRBJ2-5	ASSPRIGSNETQY
TRBV24-1	TRBJ1-5	ATSPGQNQPQH
TRBV7-9	TRBJ1-2	ASSYGAGGT
TRBV20-1	TRBJ1-1	SASGQGAPTLGAF
TRBV19	TRBJ1-4	ASSTGQGGEKLF
TRBV7-2	TRBJ1-4	ASSPQWGAREKLF
TRBV19	TRBJ1-2	ASTPGPGYGYT
TRBV6-4	TRBJ2-2	ASSDGTGRDTGELF
TRBV6-1	TRBJ2-2	ASRVQGESGELF
TRBV7-9	TRBJ1-4	ASSLSGSNEKLF
TRBV6-5	TRBJ2-3	ASSYLGGPDTQY
TRBV10-3	TRBJ1-1	AISEEANTEAF
TRBV29-1	TRBJ2-2	SVGQGGASGIAGELF
TRBV11-1	TRBJ2-3	ASSRDRGTDTQY
TRBV20-1	TRBJ2-3	SASSPGRVADTQY
TRBV7-6	TRBJ2-7	ASSLGTGFLGLDEQY
TRBV20-1	TRBJ2-1	SAPRLGSNNEQF
TRBV7-9	TRBJ2-1	ASRAGAGPNEQF
TRBV30	TRBJ2-7	AWSVAGGYEQY
TRBV30	TRBJ1-2	AWGSGLVGGRGGYT
TRBV10-3	TRBJ2-5	AISESPGQGEKLFFGSGTQY
TRBV5-1	TRBJ2-1	ASSVQDNEQF
TRBV7-3	TRBJ2-1	ASKLSGSYNEQF
TRBV7-8	TRBJ2-4	ASSLQTSGRVIGIQY
TRBV20-1	TRBJ1-5	SASSPGRPRETLSNQPQH
TRBV24-1	TRBJ1-5	ATSDWDTDQPQH
TRBV10-3	TRBJ2-4	AISESVTGAGVVKNIQY
TRBV28	TRBJ2-1	ASMWREGYNEQF
TRBV5-1	TRBJ2-1	ASSPLAGTNEQF
TRBV7-3	TRBJ2-7	ASSSGLAGVQQY
TRBV20-1	TRBJ1-2	SARDNSAGLLGYT
TRBV11-3	TRBJ2-5	ASSSRSGGQETQY